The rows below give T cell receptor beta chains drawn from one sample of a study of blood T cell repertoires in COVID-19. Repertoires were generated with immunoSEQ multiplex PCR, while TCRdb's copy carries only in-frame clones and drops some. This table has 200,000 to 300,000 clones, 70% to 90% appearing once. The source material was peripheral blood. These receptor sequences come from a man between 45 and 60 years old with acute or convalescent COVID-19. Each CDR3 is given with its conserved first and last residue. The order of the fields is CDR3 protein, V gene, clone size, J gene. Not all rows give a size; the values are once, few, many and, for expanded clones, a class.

CDR3: CASRDISYEQYF
V: TRBV2
size: -
J: TRBJ2-7

CDR3: CASSLRTGQDYYEQYF
V: TRBV5-5
size: -
J: TRBJ2-7

CDR3: CASSLSASGSVEQYF
V: TRBV28
size: -
J: TRBJ2-7

CDR3: CAWSATGGLSYEQYF
V: TRBV30
size: -
J: TRBJ2-7

CDR3: CASAPGQKNAGNQPQHF
V: TRBV19
size: -
J: TRBJ1-5

CDR3: CASSEVGEVYEQYF
V: TRBV10-1
size: -
J: TRBJ2-7

CDR3: CASSMGQGMHNEQFF
V: TRBV19
size: few
J: TRBJ2-1

CDR3: CASTKGAGVDTIYF
V: TRBV6-5
size: -
J: TRBJ1-3

CDR3: CASSYRGETQYF
V: TRBV6-5
size: -
J: TRBJ2-5

CDR3: CASSEGGDTEAFF
V: TRBV2
size: many
J: TRBJ1-1

CDR3: CAIAGGARGANYGYTF
V: TRBV10-3
size: -
J: TRBJ1-2

CDR3: CASARHDRSYEQYF
V: TRBV6-5
size: -
J: TRBJ2-7

CDR3: CATNRNGPENYGYTF
V: TRBV10-3
size: -
J: TRBJ1-2

CDR3: CASSHLDRGYTF
V: TRBV4-1
size: -
J: TRBJ1-2

CDR3: CASSRHRDNEQFF
V: TRBV27
size: -
J: TRBJ2-1

CDR3: CASSMPGQGSTEAFF
V: TRBV19
size: -
J: TRBJ1-1

CDR3: CASGPDREVSEQYF
V: TRBV28
size: -
J: TRBJ2-7

CDR3: CASSRDRGFYGYTF
V: TRBV5-8
size: -
J: TRBJ1-2

CDR3: CASSIDGFRGRENIQYF
V: TRBV19
size: -
J: TRBJ2-4

CDR3: CASIEQSSGNTIYF
V: TRBV5-6
size: -
J: TRBJ1-3

CDR3: CASSLGDRALLHEQYF
V: TRBV13
size: -
J: TRBJ2-7

CDR3: CASTHSGQGSTGELFF
V: TRBV5-6
size: -
J: TRBJ2-2

CDR3: CASSPGQGTETGELFF
V: TRBV5-1
size: few
J: TRBJ2-2

CDR3: CASSPSFSGSSYNEQFF
V: TRBV27
size: few
J: TRBJ2-1

CDR3: CATIRVVHEQYF
V: TRBV6-5
size: -
J: TRBJ2-7

CDR3: CASSQVYNTEAFF
V: TRBV14
size: -
J: TRBJ1-1

CDR3: CASSQVQGHSPLHF
V: TRBV3-1/TRBV3-2
size: -
J: TRBJ1-6

CDR3: CATSDPGSGELFF
V: TRBV24-1
size: -
J: TRBJ2-2

CDR3: CASSSDRVATEAFF
V: TRBV2
size: -
J: TRBJ1-1

CDR3: CASRRGQDNSPLHF
V: TRBV3-1/TRBV3-2
size: -
J: TRBJ1-6

CDR3: CASSMGQYTGELFF
V: TRBV19
size: -
J: TRBJ2-2

CDR3: CASSDGQLSGNTIYF
V: TRBV5-1
size: once
J: TRBJ1-3

CDR3: CASSIGRLAGYTF
V: TRBV19
size: -
J: TRBJ1-2

CDR3: CASSLVPQGEAFF
V: TRBV5-4
size: -
J: TRBJ1-1

CDR3: CASSAPSGGPYNEQFF
V: TRBV13
size: -
J: TRBJ2-1

CDR3: CSASEVGRGRSFGYTF
V: TRBV20-1
size: few
J: TRBJ1-2

CDR3: CASSYSHGTGAEQYF
V: TRBV6-6
size: -
J: TRBJ2-7

CDR3: CATRTHGGGGGTEAFF
V: TRBV28
size: -
J: TRBJ1-1

CDR3: CASSLGWAQETQYF
V: TRBV5-1
size: -
J: TRBJ2-5

CDR3: CASSDSYNEQFF
V: TRBV7-2
size: once
J: TRBJ2-1

CDR3: CASSTSEDGRYNEQYF
V: TRBV11-3
size: -
J: TRBJ2-7

CDR3: CASSLDSPVYGYTF
V: TRBV7-8
size: -
J: TRBJ1-2

CDR3: CASSLGQGSWIGYEQYF
V: TRBV6-2/TRBV6-3
size: -
J: TRBJ2-7

CDR3: CASSPGLTAGSQYF
V: TRBV7-9
size: -
J: TRBJ2-4

CDR3: CASSTAGGPLHF
V: TRBV7-9
size: -
J: TRBJ1-6

CDR3: CASSLRTSGSFYEQYF
V: TRBV4-2
size: -
J: TRBJ2-7

CDR3: CASSVERGNGYTF
V: TRBV9
size: -
J: TRBJ1-2

CDR3: CASSLGPGRTEAFF
V: TRBV7-2
size: -
J: TRBJ1-1

CDR3: CASSQEGAYSPLHF
V: TRBV4-1
size: -
J: TRBJ1-6

CDR3: CASSLGREYSAFF
V: TRBV11-2
size: -
J: TRBJ1-1

CDR3: CASSSGISTDTQYF
V: TRBV27
size: -
J: TRBJ2-3

CDR3: CASSFTVAESTDTQYF
V: TRBV11-3
size: -
J: TRBJ2-3

CDR3: CASSFHTGATNEKLFF
V: TRBV6-5
size: -
J: TRBJ1-4

CDR3: CASSAPQGASRTSWHF
V: TRBV18
size: -
J: TRBJ1-5